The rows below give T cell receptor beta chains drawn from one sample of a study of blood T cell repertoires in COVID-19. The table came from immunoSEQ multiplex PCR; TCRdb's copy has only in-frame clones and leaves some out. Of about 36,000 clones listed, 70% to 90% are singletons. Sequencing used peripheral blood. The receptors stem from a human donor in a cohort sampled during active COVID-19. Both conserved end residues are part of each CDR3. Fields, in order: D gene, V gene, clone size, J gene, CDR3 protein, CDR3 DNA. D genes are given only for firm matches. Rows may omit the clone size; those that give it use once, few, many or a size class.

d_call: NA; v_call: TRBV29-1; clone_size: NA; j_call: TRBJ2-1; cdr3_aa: CSVATGDEQFF; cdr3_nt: TGCAGCGTTGCCACAGGAGATGAGCAGTTCTTC
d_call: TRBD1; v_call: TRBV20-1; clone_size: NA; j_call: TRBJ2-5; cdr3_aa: CSTRGRETQYF; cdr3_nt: TGCAGTACCAGGGGGCGAGAGACCCAGTACTTC
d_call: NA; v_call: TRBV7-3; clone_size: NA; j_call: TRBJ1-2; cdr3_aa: CASSQGSLEGGYTF; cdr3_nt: TGTGCCAGCAGCCAGGGGTCACTCGAGGGTGGCTACACCTTC
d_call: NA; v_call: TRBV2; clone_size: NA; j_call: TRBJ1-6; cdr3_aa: CASSSQDGRNSPLHF; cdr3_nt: TGTGCCAGCAGTTCCCAGGACGGGAGAAATTCACCCCTCCACTTT
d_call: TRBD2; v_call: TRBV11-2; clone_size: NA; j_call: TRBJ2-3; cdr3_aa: CASSQLAGGLDTQYF; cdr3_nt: TGTGCCAGCAGCCAGCTAGCGGGGGGGCTAGATACGCAGTATTTT
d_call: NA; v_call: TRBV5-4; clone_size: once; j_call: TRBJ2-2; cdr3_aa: CASTIDRTNTGELFF; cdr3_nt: TGTGCCAGCACCATCGACAGGACTAACACCGGGGAGCTGTTTTTT
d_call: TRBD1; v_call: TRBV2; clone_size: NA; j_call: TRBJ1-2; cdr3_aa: CASSEAQGTGVGYTF; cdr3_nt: TGTGCCAGCAGTGAAGCGCAGGGGACAGGGGTTGGCTACACCTTC
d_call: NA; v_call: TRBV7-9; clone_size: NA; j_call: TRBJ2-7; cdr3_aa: CASSLTRYEQYF; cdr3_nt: TGTGCCAGCAGCTTGACAAGGTACGAGCAGTACTTC
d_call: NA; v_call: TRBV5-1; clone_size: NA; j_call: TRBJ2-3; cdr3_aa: CASQARGSPSTDTQYF; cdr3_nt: TGCGCCAGCCAAGCTCGGGGGAGCCCTAGCACAGATACGCAGTATTTT
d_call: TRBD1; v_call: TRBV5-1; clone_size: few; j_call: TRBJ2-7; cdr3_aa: CARGGQGEYEQYF; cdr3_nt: TGCGCCAGGGGTGGACAGGGAGAGTACGAGCAGTACTTC
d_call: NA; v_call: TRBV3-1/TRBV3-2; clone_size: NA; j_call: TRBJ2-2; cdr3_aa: CASSLERPNTGELFF; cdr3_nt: TGTGCCAGCAGCCTTGAGCGGCCGAACACCGGGGAGCTGTTTTTT
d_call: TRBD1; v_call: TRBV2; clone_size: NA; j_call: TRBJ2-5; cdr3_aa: CASSSGTGPLEYF; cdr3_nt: TGTGCCAGCAGTTCCGGGACAGGCCCACTCGAGTACTTC
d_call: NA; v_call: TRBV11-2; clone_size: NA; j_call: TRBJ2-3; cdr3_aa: CASSLGVSSTDTQYF; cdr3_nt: TGTGCCAGCAGCTTAGGAGTCTCTAGCACAGATACGCAGTATTTT
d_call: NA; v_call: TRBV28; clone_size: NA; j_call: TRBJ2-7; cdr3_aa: CASSPQGFSSYEQYF; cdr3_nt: TGTGCCAGCAGTCCTCAGGGTTTCAGCTCCTACGAGCAGTACTTC
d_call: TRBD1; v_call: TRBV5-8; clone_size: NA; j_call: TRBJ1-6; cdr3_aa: CASSSTGVYNSPLHF; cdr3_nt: TGTGCCAGCAGCTCTACAGGGGTCTATAATTCACCCCTCCACTTT
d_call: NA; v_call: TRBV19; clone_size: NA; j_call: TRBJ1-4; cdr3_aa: CASSHGGLNEKLFF; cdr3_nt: TGTGCCAGTAGTCATGGAGGACTTAATGAAAAACTGTTTTTT
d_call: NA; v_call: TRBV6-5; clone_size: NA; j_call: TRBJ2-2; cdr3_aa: CASSYVGPPGELFF; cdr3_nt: TGTGCCAGCAGTTACGTTGGCCCCCCCGGGGAGCTGTTTTTT
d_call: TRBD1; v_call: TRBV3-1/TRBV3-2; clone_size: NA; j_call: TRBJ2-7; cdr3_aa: CASSLFGQGRPYEQYF; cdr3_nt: TGTGCCAGCAGCCTTTTTGGACAGGGACGGCCCTACGAGCAGTACTTC
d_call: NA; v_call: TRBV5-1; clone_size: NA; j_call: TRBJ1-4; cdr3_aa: CASSSQGKLFF; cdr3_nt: TGCGCCAGCAGCTCCCAGGGAAAACTGTTTTTT
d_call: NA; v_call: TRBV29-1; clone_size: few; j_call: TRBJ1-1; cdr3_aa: CSVERTLNTEAFF; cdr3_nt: TGCAGCGTTGAGAGGACACTGAACACTGAAGCTTTCTTT
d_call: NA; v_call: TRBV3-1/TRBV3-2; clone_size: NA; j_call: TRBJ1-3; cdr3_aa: CASSHGSGDTIYF; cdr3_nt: TGTGCCAGCAGCCATGGCTCCGGGGACACCATATATTTT
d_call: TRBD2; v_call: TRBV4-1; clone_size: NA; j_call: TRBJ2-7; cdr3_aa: CASSHKAGGYDEQYF; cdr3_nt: TGCGCCAGCAGCCACAAGGCGGGGGGGTACGACGAGCAGTACTTC
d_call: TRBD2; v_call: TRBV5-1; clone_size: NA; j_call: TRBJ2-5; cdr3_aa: CASSVSGGGETQYF; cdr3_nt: TGCGCCAGCAGCGTTAGCGGGGGGGGAGAGACCCAGTACTTC
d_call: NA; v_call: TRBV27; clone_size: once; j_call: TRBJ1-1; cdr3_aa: CASSGDSYNTEAFF; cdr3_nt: TGTGCCAGCAGCGGAGACAGTTACAACACTGAAGCTTTCTTT
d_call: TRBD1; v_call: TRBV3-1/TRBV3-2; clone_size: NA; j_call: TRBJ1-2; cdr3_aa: CASSHAGQGDGYTF; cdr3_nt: TGTGCCAGCAGCCACGCGGGACAGGGGGATGGCTACACCTTC
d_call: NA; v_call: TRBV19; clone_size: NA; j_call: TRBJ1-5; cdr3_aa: CASSPRTVRSNQPQHF; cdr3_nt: TGTGCCAGTAGTCCAAGGACAGTCCGTAGCAATCAGCCCCAGCATTTT
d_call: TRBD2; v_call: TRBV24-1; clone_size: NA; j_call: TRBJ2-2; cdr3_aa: CATSESGGTTGELFF; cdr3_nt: TGTGCCACCAGTGAGAGCGGGGGCACAACCGGGGAGCTGTTTTTT
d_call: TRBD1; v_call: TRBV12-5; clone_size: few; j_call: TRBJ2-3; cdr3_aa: CASGLIVWTGGKVSTDTQYF; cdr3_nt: TGTGCTAGTGGTTTGATTGTCTGGACAGGAGGCAAAGTTAGCACAGATACGCAGTATTTT
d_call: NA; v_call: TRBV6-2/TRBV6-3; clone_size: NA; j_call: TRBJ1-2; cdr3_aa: CASSSRGDGYTF; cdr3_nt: TGTGCCAGCAGTTCCCGGGGGGACGGCTACACCTTC
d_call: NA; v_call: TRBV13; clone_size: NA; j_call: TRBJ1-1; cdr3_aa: CASSLVTEAFF; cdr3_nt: TGTGCCAGCAGCTTAGTAACTGAAGCTTTCTTT
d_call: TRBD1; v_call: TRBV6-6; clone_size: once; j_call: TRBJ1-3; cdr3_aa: CASSFSGTGSGNTIYF; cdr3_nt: TGTGCCAGCAGTTTTTCCGGGACAGGGTCTGGAAACACCATATATTTT
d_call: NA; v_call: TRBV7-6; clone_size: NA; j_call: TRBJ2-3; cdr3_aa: CASSLARRGRADTQYF; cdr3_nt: TGTGCCAGCAGCTTAGCGCGGCGGGGTAGGGCAGATACGCAGTATTTT
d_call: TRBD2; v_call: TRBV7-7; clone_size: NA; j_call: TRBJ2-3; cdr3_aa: CASSPGYSGGDTQYF; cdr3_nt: TGTGCTAGCAGCCCGGGTTATTCGGGGGGGGATACGCAGTATTTT